This T cell receptor (beta chain) was retrieved from a study of cytomegalovirus exposure and HLA in healthy donors. Notes on the study in general: As was reported, the classifier diagnosed cytomegalovirus status with high specificity and sensitivity. It was confirmed in vitro that three of the CMV-associated chains were specific for CMV antigens.

The donors were members of the validation cohort comprising about 130 subjects, separate from the roughly 670-subject first cohort. The repertoire was sequenced with immunoSEQ multiplex PCR; TCRdb's copy has only in-frame clones and lacks some. This sample carries about 110,000 clones, 88% of them seen once, and the ten largest clones take roughly 2%. This CDR3 has 15 residues. Looked up from germline, CDR1 is MDHEN and CDR2 is SYDVKM. V gave up 4 bases and J gave up 2 bases, with 12 bases separating them. Turning to this clone: Its antigen is not known.

Material: PBMCs. The receptor was isolated from a woman aged 18-29 years in good health and CMV-seropositive. V gene TRBV28 combines with J gene TRBJ1-5; possibly TRBD1 for D (6 bases). CDR3 bases: TGTGCCAGCAGTTCGTACAGGGAAGGCAATCAGCCCCAGCATTTT. Translated, it gives CASSSYREGNQPQHF.